The present T cell receptor beta chain was sequenced within a study of prognosis after radiotherapy for stage I lung cancer. The CDR3 is 15 amino acids. CDR1 MNHGY and CDR2 SAAAGT come from the germline V gene. As for this clonotype: This sequence is one base from a far larger clone and is likely a read error.

TCR beta CDR3 amplification from genomic DNA was performed by two-round multiplex PCR. Primers targeting each individual TRBV and TRBJ gene were applied in first-round PCR. TCRdb used MiXCR to reprocess the multiplex PCR reads, holding one entry per CDR3 protein. In the table there are around 28,000 distinct CDR3 sequences, roughly 52% of which are singletons. The source was PBMCs, collected before or after stereotactic body radiation therapy (not recorded which). The source is a donor aged 50 or older with non-small cell lung cancer. The chain has TRBV6-8 and TRBJ2-7; TRBD1 is a possible D gene (6 bases). This chain's CDR3 is CVSSELTGYWNEQYF. CDR3 nucleotide sequence: TGTGTCAGCAGCGAGCTCACAGGGTATTGGAACGAGCAGTACTTC.